Each of the 13 T cell receptor beta chains below was sequenced from the same sample in a study of blood T cells in healthy people across ages. Primers used in a second PCR of roughly 7 to 11 cycles were a sample-barcoded 5' primer and a J-beta primer mix. Each CDR3 protein is one row after TCRdb ran MiXCR on the 5' RACE reads. Here the sample spans hundreds of thousands of distinct CDR3 sequences, approximately 55% being singletons. The sequenced material came from blood. The receptors derive from a man at least 80 years old in good health.

The chain carries TRBV5-1 and TRBJ2-6; tentatively, D is TRBD2 (6 bases). The CDR3 loop spans 18 amino acids. Germline values: CDR1 SGHRS, CDR2 YFSETQ. V was cut by 5 bases and J by 0 bases, with 18 bases left in between. The chain's CDR3 is CASSNGREAVSGANVLTF. As DNA, the CDR3 is TGCGCCAGCAGTAACGGGAGAGAAGCCGTCTCTGGGGCCAACGTCCTGACTTTC.

This chain links TRBV18 with TRBJ2-5; D is unresolved. Per the germline V gene, CDR1 is KGHSH and CDR2 is LQKENI. This CDR3 contains 14 residues. With 2 bases removed from V and 3 bases from J, the gap between germline ends came to 10 bases. This CDR3 is CASSPAVQKETQYF. In DNA form, the CDR3 reads TGTGCCAGCTCACCAGCAGTGCAAAAAGAGACCCAGTACTTC.

The J gene is TRBJ2-3, the V gene TRBV20-1, with D tentatively TRBD2 (5 bases). The CDR3 runs to 16 residues. Germline lookup yields CDR1 DFQATT and CDR2 SNEGSKA (reference sequence). Trimming took off 0 bases at V and 4 bases at J, with 17 bases between the two ends. As DNA, the CDR3 is TGCAGTGCTAGAGATCCGCGAAGCGGAGGCGCAGATACGCAGTATTTT. This sequence encodes CSARDPRSGGADTQYF.

This clonotype has just a few counts. The rearrangement joins TRBV12-3 or TRBV12-4 to TRBJ2-1; no reliable D call. The CDR3 spans 16 residues. Trimming cost V 3 bases and J 0 bases, with 12 bases left between them. CDR3 bases: TGTGCCAGCAGTTTCGGGCGGAGTCTCTCCTACAATGAGCAGTTCTTC. Its translation: CASSFGRSLSYNEQFF.

The V gene is TRBV12-3 or TRBV12-4, the J gene TRBJ2-6; 7 bases map to TRBD1. The V segment lost 2 bases and the J segment 2 bases; nucleotides outside the gene matches: 9. This CDR3 has 18 residues. CDR3 coding DNA: TGTGCCAGCAGTTTACTGGCAGGGGGTCCCCCTGGGGCCAACGTCCTGACTTTC. Protein sequence: CASSLLAGGPPGANVLTF.

J is TRBJ2-3 and V is TRBV5-1, with D possibly matching TRBD1 (5 bases). The V end was cut by 1 base, the J end by 0 bases, with 9 bases between. The length of the CDR3 is 15 residues. The germline V gene has CDR1 SGHRS and CDR2 YFSETQ. The CDR3 DNA sequence: TGCGCCAGCAGCTTGCCTCAGGGTAGCACAGATACGCAGTATTTT. It specifies CASSLPQGSTDTQYF.

The chain joins TRBV20-1 to TRBJ2-5, with TRBD2 as a possible D gene (6 bases). Germline-derived CDR1 and CDR2 are DFQATT and SNEGSKA (reference sequence). Trimming pared 6 bases from V and 2 bases from J, leaving 13 bases between. This CDR3 is 13 amino acids long. This CDR3 reads CSALATGQETQYF. The CDR3 nucleotides read TGCAGTGCACTAGCCACGGGGCAAGAGACCCAGTACTTC.

The chain carries TRBV5-1 and TRBJ1-4; D is undetermined. CDR3 length: 13 residues. V was shortened by 3 bases and J by 7 bases, with 10 bases between the two germline ends. Germline lookup yields CDR1 SGHRS and CDR2 YFSETQ. CDR3 in amino acids: CASSYLRFEKLFF. For the CDR3, the DNA is TGCGCCAGCAGCTACTTAAGATTTGAAAAACTGTTTTTT.

This clonotype was observed a handful of times. The chain links TRBV4-2 to TRBJ2-3, with D possibly being TRBD1 or TRBD2 (6 bases each). CDR3 size: 17 residues. Trimming removed 0 bases at V and 4 bases at J, with 17 bases between. Germline values: CDR1 LGHNA, CDR2 YNFKEQ. The CDR3 DNA is TGTGCCAGCAGCCAAGATAAGGGGGGCTCCGGGGCAGATACGCAGTATTTT. It is translated as CASSQDKGGSGADTQYF.

The genes are TRBV6-6 and TRBJ2-4; D is ambiguous. Germline V CDR1 and CDR2: MNHNY, SVGAGI (reference sequence). There are 14 residues in the CDR3. The ends were cut back, 5 bases at V and 13 bases at J, with 21 bases in the middle. The CDR3 bases are TGTGCCAGCAGTCAAGGCGGCAGGTTCAATGAGCAGTACTTC. Translated: CASSQGGRFNEQYF.

The gene calls are TRBV4-1 and TRBJ2-4; the D gene is possibly TRBD2 (5 bases). The CDR3 consists of 15 residues. Germline loops: CDR1 MGHRA, CDR2 YSYEKL. Trimming shortened V by 0 bases and J by 13 bases, and 19 bases separated the two germline ends. The CDR3 DNA sequence: TGCGCCAGCAGCCAAGAATATAGCCCTGAGAGGGAGCAGTACTTC. This codes for CASSQEYSPEREQYF.

The chain has TRBV20-1 and TRBJ2-1; D could derive from TRBD1 or TRBD2 (6 bases each). The V gene lost 3 bases and the J gene lost 4 bases, with 16 bases spanning the gap. The germline CDR1 and CDR2 sequences are DFQATT and SNEGSKA (reference sequence). This CDR3 spans 15 amino acids. The CDR3 bases are TGCAGTGCTAGTGGAGGGGGACGTCAATACAATGAGCAGTTCTTC. It specifies CSASGGGRQYNEQFF.

The gene calls are TRBV24-1 and TRBJ2-2, with D perhaps matching TRBD1 (5 bases). The CDR3 spans 14 residues. V was clipped by 5 bases and J by 1 base, with 7 bases between them. Germline assignment: CDR1 KGHDR and CDR2 SFDVKD. The chain's CDR3 is CATSADRNTGELFF. In nucleotides, the CDR3 is TGTGCCACCAGTGCCGACAGGAACACCGGGGAGCTGTTTTTT.